This T cell receptor beta chain was sequenced in a study of cytomegalovirus exposure and HLA in healthy donors listed by TCRdb under 2017. Looking at the study overall: According to a later analysis, one platform produced both the 110 or so validation repertoires and the roughly 640 repertoires of the first cohort. The aim of the study was to test whether cataloging public T cell receptors could identify signatures of past pathogen exposure. Along with the roughly 670-subject first cohort, a separate validation cohort of roughly 110 different subjects was used. High-throughput TCR immunosequencing, statistical association of individual TCRs with disease status, and machine learning were combined to predict cytomegalovirus infection status. The paper as a whole reports these results and caveats: The study listed approximately 150 TCR beta chains as associated with cytomegalovirus. It was suggested by the authors that the approach could potentially be generalized to other disease states and immunological phenotypes. A few of the identified cytomegalovirus-associated TCR beta chains were confirmed in vitro to be specific for cytomegalovirus antigens. Cytomegalovirus status was reported to be diagnosed by the classifier with high specificity and sensitivity in both the original and validation cohorts. Most TCR sequences were observed very rarely across donors, whereas some public TCRs were present in many individuals. Subsequent analysis determined that TCRs grouped into clusters in the first cohort also showed a tendency toward co-occurrence across the roughly 110 validation repertoires, and 85% to 95% of cluster scores exceeded 0. All 120 or so repertoires were used to score co-occurrence in the validation cohort in a later analysis, because that analysis had no HLA typing for the cohort.

Library preparation was by the immunoSEQ multiplex PCR assay. Per the original workflow: A statistical classification framework was developed to diagnose cytomegalovirus status using the catalog of TCR beta chain sequences. TCRdb limited this immuneACCESS table to in-frame rearrangements with V and J called. A share of clones is missing; checked studies link under half to unresolved V genes, and the rest is unexplained. The V and J calls and clone size are taken from that table; D and trimming were inferred from the DNA. The sample contains 150,000 to 200,000 clones, roughly nine tenths of them found a single time. Together, the top ten hold 2% to 3% of the sample. This clone has only one observation. What antigen it recognizes has not been identified. No base quality values were provided; no much bigger clone lies one nucleotide off. The donors were included in the validation cohort of over a hundred subjects, a group kept apart from the roughly 670-subject first cohort.

In the germline V gene (reference sequence), CDR1 corresponds to LNHNV and CDR2 to YYDKDF. The CDR3 covers 14 residues, taking in both the cysteine and the phenylalanine. Kept here is only the CDR3 DNA, which spans 42 bases and is read in frame from base 1. Trimming takes 9 bases from V and 3 bases from J, and the germline ends sit 18 bases apart. The rearrangement joined TRBV15 to TRBJ2-7; possibly the D gene is TRBD1, per 6 matching bases. This receptor was taken from a man aged 18 to 29 in good health and CMV-seropositive. What was sequenced was PBMCs. The DNA reads as follows: TGTGCCACTTCCCAGGGGTACCCTTACTACGAGCAGTACTTC. It is translated as CATSQGYPYYEQYF. The full variable domain, completed from the reference TRBV15 and TRBJ2-7 proteins outside the CDR3, reads DAMVIQNPRYQVTQFGKPVTLSCSQTLNHNVMYWYQQKSSQAPKLLFHYYDKDFNNEADTPDNFQSRRPNTSFCFLDIRSPGLGDTAMYLCATSQGYPYYEQYFGPGTRLTVT.